A single sample gave rise to the 3 T cell receptor beta chains below, sequenced in a study of cytomegalovirus exposure and HLA in healthy donors. In the PCR, 60 Vbeta and 13 Jbeta primers were used. The protocol was immunoSEQ multiplex PCR, while the TCRdb copy is restricted to in-frame clones and leaves out a portion. The sample includes roughly 100,000 clones, less than 75% of them seen just once. The sequencing sample was made of PBMCs. The receptors stem from a man aged 40-49 years in good health and CMV-seropositive.

V usage is TRBV30 and J usage is TRBJ1-2; D is unresolved. The CDR3 is 13 amino acids. The V and J ends lost 2 bases and 6 bases respectively, with 13 bases between them. Germline V gives CDR1 GTSNPN, CDR2 SVGIG (reference sequence). CDR3 in amino acids: CAWSLSTLDGYTF. The DNA for the CDR3 is TGTGCCTGGAGTCTCTCGACTTTGGATGGCTACACCTTC.

The chain links TRBV6-5 to TRBJ1-3; D not resolved. V was shortened by 0 bases and J by 5 bases, with 8 bases between the two germline ends. Per the germline V gene, CDR1 is MNHEY and CDR2 is SVGAGI. CDR3 length: 14 amino acids. The CDR3 DNA reads TGTGCCAGCAGTTACTCATCAGATCGAAACACCATATATTTT. It translates to CASSYSSDRNTIYF.

The CDR3 loop is CASSQGRGTDTQYF. DNA for the CDR3: TGCGCCAGCAGCCAGGGCAGGGGCACAGATACGCAGTATTTT. The rearrangement links TRBV4-3 to TRBJ2-3; possible D gene TRBD1, 5 bases. CDR1 and CDR2 from the germline V gene are LGHNA and YSLEER. Trimming left V 3 bases short and J 1 base short, with 8 bases between. This CDR3 is 14 amino acids long.